This T cell receptor beta chain was observed in a study of CD8 T cells in Susac syndrome. RNA, at about 0.45 to 1 ug, was reverse transcribed with random hexamers. Amplification of TCR beta CDR3 was carried out by immunoSEQ multiplex PCR, which covered 54 Vbeta and 13 Jbeta segments. Each CDR3 protein gets one entry after TCRdb re-called the immunoSEQ multiplex PCR reads with MiXCR. The table lists roughly 200,000 distinct CDR3 sequences, about 95% of them singletons. Sequencing of TCR beta, carried out with a high-throughput approach, was applied to CD8+ and CD4+ T cells from the blood. The CDR3 is 11 amino acids. The J segment lost 4 bases and the V segment lost 7 bases, leaving 3 bases of the junction unmatched. In germline, CDR1 is SQVTM, CDR2 ANQGSEA.

This clonotype was sampled from a human donor in good health. The chain is built from TRBV29-1 and TRBJ2-5; 7 bases agree with TRBD2. The specimen sequenced was CD4+ T cells from PBMCs. CDR3 bases: TGCAGCGGGGGGGGTCGAGAGACCCAGTACTTC. Amino acids: CSGGGRETQYF.